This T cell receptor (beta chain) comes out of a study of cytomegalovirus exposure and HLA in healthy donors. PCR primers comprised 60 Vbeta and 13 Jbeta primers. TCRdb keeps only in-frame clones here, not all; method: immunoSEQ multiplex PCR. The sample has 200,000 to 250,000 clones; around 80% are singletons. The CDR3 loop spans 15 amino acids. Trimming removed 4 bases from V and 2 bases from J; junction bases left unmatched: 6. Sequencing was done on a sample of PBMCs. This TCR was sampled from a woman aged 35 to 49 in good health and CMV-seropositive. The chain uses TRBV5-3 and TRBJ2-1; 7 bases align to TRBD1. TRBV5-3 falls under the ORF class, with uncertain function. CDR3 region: CARSQGQFTYNEQFF. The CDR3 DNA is TGTGCCAGAAGCCAGGGACAGTTTACCTACAATGAGCAGTTCTTC.